This TCR beta chain was retrieved from a study of T cell responses to AZD1222 COVID-19 vaccine. Whole-study results and caveats: Clonal diversity may have been underestimated in mostly white British donors.

Pooling of second doses given at about 4 or about 12 weeks was done. Worth noting for this clone: Its specificity is not known.

The germline V gene encodes CDR1 LGHNT and CDR2 FRNRAP. This CDR3 is 13 amino acids long. Trimming removed 6 bases from V and 5 bases from J; junction bases left unmatched: 5. Libraries were prepared by immunoSEQ multiplex PCR; TCRdb keeps only in-frame clonotypes and omits some of them. The sample has under 100,000 clones; roughly 88% are singletons. This TCR was recovered from an adult who received the AZD1222 COVID-19 vaccine. Sequenced here: peripheral blood, sampled 28 days after the second AZD1222 dose. The rearrangement uses TRBV12-5 and TRBJ2-5; TRBD1 agrees at 8 bases. The CDR3 here is CASGQGAAETQYF. The CDR3 nucleotides are TGTGCTAGTGGCCAGGGGGCCGCGGAGACCCAGTACTTC.